The sequence of this TCR beta chain was determined in a study of T-cell memory formation after mild COVID-19 (dated by TCRdb to the early 2020s). At the level of the whole study: TCR sequence clusters from the two donors were found to be largely donor specific. Longitudinal TCRalpha and TCRbeta repertoire sequencing tracked T-cell clones expanding and contracting after mild COVID-19 in two donors. Two young, previously healthy adult volunteers, one female and one male, were included in the cohort.

The study at large found these results: The study covered only two mild cases, and larger cohorts including severe cases with pre-infection samples were considered necessary. Contracting CD4+ clones were located mainly in the CM and EM memory subsets, whereas CD8+ clones were found to be enriched in EMRA. SARS-CoV-2 specificity of the second-wave clones peaking on day 37 was not confirmed. Clones contracting from day 15 to 85 had balanced CD4/CD8 phenotypes, while a second wave expanding from day 15 to 37 was biased towards CD4+. The detection of some responding clones in pre-infection memory suggests that pre-existing cross-reactive memory T cells joined the SARS-CoV-2 response.

These reads were obtained on an Illumina NovaSeq 6000. cDNA libraries for TCRalpha and TCRbeta were prepared by 5'RACE using constant-segment primers, with sample barcodes and unique molecular identifiers added. Trizol reagent was used to extract RNA from every sample. Amplification of the libraries took two PCR steps, and the second step added a second sample barcode plus Illumina TruSeq adapters. Sequencing of the libraries was done on an Illumina NovaSeq, producing 2 x 150 bp paired-end reads. As for how the authors treated the data: The reads were demultiplexed and collapsed into UMI-guided consensus sequences using migec v1.2.7. Using mixcr v2.1.11, UMI consensuses were aligned to TRA and TRB V and J templates and then assembled into clonotypes. Clonotypes were classified as expanded or contracted when called significant by both edgeR and NoisET, with noise models trained on biological replicates. edgeR calls used a false discovery rate-adjusted p below 0.01 and a log2 fold-change threshold of 1. As an exploratory analysis of dynamics, PCA with hierarchical clustering was applied to max-normalized trajectories of the 1000 most abundant clonotypes. Each responding clone was given a CD4 or CD8 phenotype based on the CD4+ and CD8+ repertoires, which had been sequenced separately. The public reads were run again by TCRdb, first through fastp at Q25 and then through MiXCR, and only productive beta chains were kept. Each record represents a unique CDR3 protein, reported with the most common genes and DNA among its rows. TCRdb's processing, not the study's, gives the V and J calls here. This sample comprises some 350,000 distinct CDR3 sequences, 10% to 15% of them detected only once. The biggest ten clones account for over 20% of the sample.

PBMCs were isolated by Ficoll-Paque density gradient centrifugation. A distance of 18 bases separates the germline ends of V and J, which lose 6 bases and 6 bases respectively. Taken from cysteine to valine, the CDR3 has 14 residues. Only the CDR3 portion is preserved as DNA: 42 bases, with reading frame beginning at the first base. Worth noting for this clonotype: The clone's antigen remains unknown. No base qualities exist here, and no much larger clone lies one base off it.

This sequence was found in a man aged 18 to 30 who had mild COVID-19 (a few samples of this study predate the infection). The sample titles of this study are shuffled in the database, so cell type and time point are left out; the donor was told from shared clones. Sequencing used PBMCs or a T cell subset sorted from them (not recorded which). Recombination linked TRBV12-3 or TRBV12-4 to TRBJ2-7; a tentative D call is TRBD1 (6 bases match). The CDR3 reads as follows: CASSNRDIYGEQYV. The DNA sequence is given as TGTGCCAGCAGCAACCGGGACATCTATGGCGAGCAGTACGTC.